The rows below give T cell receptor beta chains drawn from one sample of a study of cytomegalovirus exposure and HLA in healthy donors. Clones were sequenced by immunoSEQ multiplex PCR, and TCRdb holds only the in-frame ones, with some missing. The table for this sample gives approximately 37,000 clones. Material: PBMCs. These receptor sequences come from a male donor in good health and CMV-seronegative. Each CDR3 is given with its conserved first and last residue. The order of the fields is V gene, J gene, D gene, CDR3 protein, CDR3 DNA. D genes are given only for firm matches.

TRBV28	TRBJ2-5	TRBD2	CASSPRPGLAEETQYF	TGTGCCAGCTCCCCAAGGCCGGGACTAGCGGAAGAGACCCAGTACTTC
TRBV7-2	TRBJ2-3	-	CASSLVGGALADTQYF	TGTGCCAGCAGCTTAGTTGGCGGGGCCCTCGCAGATACGCAGTATTTT
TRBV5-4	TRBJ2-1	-	CAARGNNEQFF	TGTGCCGCTCGGGGGAACAATGAGCAGTTCTTC
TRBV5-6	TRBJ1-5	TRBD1	CASTRYGTGHQPQHF	TGTGCCAGCACCAGATACGGGACAGGGCATCAGCCCCAGCATTTT
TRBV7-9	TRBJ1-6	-	CASSLEGYDNSPLHF	TGTGCCAGCAGCTTAGAGGGGTATGATAATTCACCCCTCCACTTT
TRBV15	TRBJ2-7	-	CATSRGLAYEQYF	TGTGCCACCAGCAGAGGACTAGCCTACGAGCAGTACTTC
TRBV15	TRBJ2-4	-	CATSGPGQVLAKNIQYF	TGTGCCACCAGCGGGCCGGGACAAGTTTTAGCCAAAAACATTCAGTACTTC
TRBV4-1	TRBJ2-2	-	CASSRGRNGTGELFF	TGCGCCAGCAGCCGCGGCCGGAACGGCACCGGGGAGCTGTTTTTT
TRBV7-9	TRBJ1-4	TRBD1	CASIPGTGNEKLFF	TGTGCCAGCATCCCCGGGACAGGAAATGAAAAACTGTTTTTT
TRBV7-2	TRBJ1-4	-	CASSFDGATNEKLFF	TGTGCCAGCTCCTTCGACGGGGCAACTAATGAAAAACTGTTTTTT
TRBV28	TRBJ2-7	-	CASSSDRPPYEQYF	TGTGCCAGCAGTTCAGACAGGCCCCCCTACGAGCAGTACTTC
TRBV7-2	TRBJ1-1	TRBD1	CASSLWDRVGGTEAFF	TGTGCCAGCAGCCTATGGGACAGGGTGGGCGGCACTGAAGCTTTCTTT
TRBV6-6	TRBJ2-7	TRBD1	CASSARDRGYEQYF	TGTGCCAGCAGTGCCCGGGACAGGGGTTACGAGCAGTACTTC
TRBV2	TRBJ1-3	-	CASSENRSLFAIYF	TGTGCCAGCAGTGAAAACCGGTCCCTTTTTGCCATATATTTT
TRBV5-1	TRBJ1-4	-	CASSRLLQANEKLFF	TGCGCCAGCAGCCGCCTCTTGCAGGCTAATGAAAAACTGTTTTTT
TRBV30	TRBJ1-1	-	CAWSGTDTEAFF	TGTGCCTGGAGTGGGACAGACACTGAAGCTTTCTTT
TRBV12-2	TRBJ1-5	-	CASRPRLGQGAFQPQHF	TGTGCAAGTCGCCCGAGGCTGGGACAGGGGGCTTTTCAGCCCCAGCATTTT
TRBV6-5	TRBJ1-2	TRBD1	CASSSRGDSDYGYTF	TGTGCCAGCAGCTCCAGAGGGGACAGCGACTATGGCTACACCTTC
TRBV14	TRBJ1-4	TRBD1	CASSQNRGYNEKLFF	TGTGCCAGCAGCCAGAACAGGGGCTATAATGAAAAACTGTTTTTT
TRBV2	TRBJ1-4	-	CASSRTVGQANEKLFF	TGTGCCAGCAGCCGCACCGTCGGTCAGGCTAATGAAAAACTGTTTTTT
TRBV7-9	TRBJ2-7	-	CASSSQGWFDEQYF	TGTGCCAGCAGCTCCCAGGGATGGTTCGACGAGCAGTACTTC
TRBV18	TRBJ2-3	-	CASSPQYSSRGRTTDTQYF	TGTGCCAGCTCACCACAGTATAGTAGCAGGGGGAGGACCACAGATACGCAGTATTTT
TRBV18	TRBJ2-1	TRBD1	CASSPSVGQVSSYNEQFF	TGTGCCAGCTCACCCAGCGTGGGACAGGTTAGCTCCTACAATGAGCAGTTCTTC
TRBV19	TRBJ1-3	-	CASRIPGGTGNTIYF	TGTGCCAGTAGGATTCCCGGGGGGACCGGAAACACCATATATTTT
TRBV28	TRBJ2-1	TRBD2	CASSSSWEGSYNEQFF	TGTGCCAGCAGTTCCTCCTGGGAGGGGTCCTACAATGAGCAGTTCTTC
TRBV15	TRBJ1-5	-	CATSTVLTGINQPQHF	TGTGCCACCAGCACGGTTTTAACAGGAATCAATCAGCCCCAGCATTTT
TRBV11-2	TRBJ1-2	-	CASSLTGYGYTF	TGTGCCAGCAGCTTGACCGGGTATGGCTACACCTTC
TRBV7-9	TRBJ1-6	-	CASRSIGVTDSPLHF	TGTGCCAGCCGGTCGATAGGGGTGACAGATTCACCCCTCCACTTT
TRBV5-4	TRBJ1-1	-	CASSKDLQGNTEAFF	TGTGCCAGCAGCAAAGACTTACAGGGGAACACTGAAGCTTTCTTT
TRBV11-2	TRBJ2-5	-	CASSLQGVSYQETQYF	TGTGCCAGCAGCCTCCAAGGGGTCTCGTACCAAGAGACCCAGTACTTC
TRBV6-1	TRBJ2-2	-	CASKIGQFTGELFF	TGTGCCAGCAAAATTGGGCAGTTCACCGGGGAGCTGTTTTTT
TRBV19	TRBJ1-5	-	CASSIDRYQPQHF	TGTGCCAGTAGTATAGATCGGTATCAGCCCCAGCATTTT
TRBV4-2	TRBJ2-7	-	CASSQGQQGGSYEQYF	TGTGCCAGCAGCCAGGGCCAACAGGGAGGGTCCTACGAGCAGTACTTC
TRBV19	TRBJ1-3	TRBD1	CASSGTGPGNTIYF	TGTGCCAGTAGCGGGACAGGCCCTGGAAACACCATATATTTT
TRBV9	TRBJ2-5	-	CASSVGGRDSGETQYF	TGTGCCAGCAGCGTAGGTGGCAGGGATTCAGGAGAGACCCAGTACTTC
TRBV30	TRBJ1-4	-	CAWDQDRGGEKLFF	TGTGCCTGGGACCAAGATAGGGGGGGTGAAAAACTGTTTTTT